The T cell receptor (beta chain) described here comes from a study of T-cell reconstitution after alpha-beta-depleted transplantation in children. General observations from the study: Fresh T-cell production supplied most of the T-cell counts and diversity seen one year after transplant.

For this clonotype: Its specificity is not known. At one of its ends the junction is not consistent with the germline gene, which may arise from a read error.

Construction of the TCRbeta library involved unique molecular identifiers. TCRdb recomputed calls from the PCR reads with MiXCR, one row per CDR3 protein. This table holds under 850,000 distinct CDR3 sequences, less than 15% found once. CDR3 length: 14 amino acids. The germline gives CDR1 SEHNR, CDR2 FQNEAQ (reference sequence). The chain joins TRBV7-9 to TRBJ2-2, with a weak D call TRBD2 (6 bases). This specimen consisted of PBMCs, obtained before TCRalphabeta/CD19-depleted stem cell transplant. The receptor comes from a girl aged 2 to 10 with congenital amegakaryocytic thrombocytopenia, due to receive a stem cell transplant. The CDR3, as DNA: TGTGCCTGCAGCCTCGCTAGCGATGCCGGGGAGCTATTTTTT. As protein: CACSLASDAGELFF. Combining the CDR3 with reference TRBV7-9 and TRBJ2-2 gives the whole variable domain DTGVSQNPRHKITKRGQNVTFRCDPISEHNRLYWYRQTLGQGPEFLTYFQNEAQLEKSRLLSDRFSAERPKGSFSTLEIQRTEQGDSAMYLCACSLASDAGELFFGEGSRLTVL.